Shown below are 2 T cell receptor beta chains from a single sample sequenced in a study of cytomegalovirus exposure and HLA in healthy donors. PCR primers comprised 60 Vbeta and 13 Jbeta primers. Profiled with immunoSEQ multiplex PCR; TCRdb holds only in-frame clones, not every one. Among 85,000 to 100,000 clones listed, 70% to 80% were seen once. Sequencing was carried out using PBMCs. These receptors all come from a male donor in good health and CMV-seropositive.

The chain employs TRBV30 and TRBJ1-6, with 11 bases lining up with TRBD1. The CDR3 runs 16 residues. With V trimmed by 8 bases and J by 6 bases, 12 bases remained unmatched. CDR1 and CDR2 (germline): GTSNPN, SVGIG (reference sequence). CDR3 DNA: TGTGCCGGAATTATCGGGACAGGGGGTGGTAATTCACCCCTCCACTTT. Translated, it gives CAGIIGTGGGNSPLHF.

The chain couples TRBV7-9 to TRBJ1-1; tentative D call: TRBD1 (5 bases). Germline V gene sequence: CDR1 SEHNR, CDR2 FQNEAQ (reference sequence). Trimming took off 1 base at V and 5 bases at J, with 23 bases between the two ends. The CDR3 has 18 residues. CDR3 region: CASSLVASAAPRGTEAFF. For the CDR3, the DNA is TGTGCCAGCAGCTTAGTGGCGTCGGCGGCTCCCCGGGGGACTGAAGCTTTCTTT.